The rows below give T cell receptor beta chains drawn from one sample of a study of regulatory T cells in long-lasting Graves disease. One entry per CDR3 protein results from TCRdb running MiXCR on the multiplex PCR reads. Of approximately 230,000 distinct CDR3 sequences detected, around 17% appear once; the ten largest clones hold around 20%. The sequencing here drew on peripheral blood mononuclear cells (PBMCs), taken at new diagnosis, from a patient treated with antithyroid drugs. Receptors were obtained from a female donor with Graves disease. Each CDR3 is given with its conserved first and last residue. D genes are given only for firm matches. A row's size may be missing; if present it is once, few, many or a size class.

clone size	J gene	V gene	D gene	CDR3 DNA	CDR3 protein
many	TRBJ1-4	TRBV7-3	-	TGTGCCAGCATCAAGGGAAAAGACAGCCCAGGGGATGCAACTAATGAAAAACTGTTTTTT	CASIKGKDSPGDATNEKLFF
many	TRBJ1-4	TRBV9	-	TGTGCCAGCAGCGTGGACGGACTTAATGAAAAACTGTTTTTT	CASSVDGLNEKLFF
-	TRBJ2-7	TRBV3-1	TRBD1	TGTGCCAGCAGGGAAGAGACAGGGGGCTACGAGCAGTACTTC	CASREETGGYEQYF
many	TRBJ2-1	TRBV7-3	TRBD2	TGTGCCAGCAGCCAGACTAGCGGGAGGAACCATGAGCAGTTCTTC	CASSQTSGRNHEQFF
-	TRBJ2-5	TRBV2	-	TGTGCCAGCAGCTCTGTAGAGACCCAGTACTTC	CASSSVETQYF
-	TRBJ2-7	TRBV30	-	TGTGCCTGGGATTTGACAGGGTCCGGGGGGGAGCAGTACTTC	CAWDLTGSGGEQYF
many	TRBJ1-5	TRBV6-2/TRBV6-3	-	TGTGCCAGCGGAGGGGGGGTTAATCAGCCCCAGCATTTT	CASGGGVNQPQHF
many	TRBJ2-5	TRBV28	-	TGTGCCAGCACCGCTTACCTCGGGACCCCGGGGGAGACCCAGTACTTC	CASTAYLGTPGETQYF
many	TRBJ1-1	TRBV30	-	TGTGCCTGGAGTCTCCAGAACACTGAAGCTTTCTTT	CAWSLQNTEAFF
many	TRBJ1-6	TRBV7-2	TRBD1	TGTGCCAGCAGCTTAGAAGGGGGCCGTTCACCCCTCCACTTT	CASSLEGGRSPLHF
few	TRBJ1-2	TRBV10-1	-	TGCGCCAGCAGTGAGTCCAGAAACTATGGCTACACCTTC	CASSESRNYGYTF
many	TRBJ2-5	TRBV10-3	TRBD1	TGTGCCACCCTAGGACAGGGGCAAGAGACCCAGTACTTC	CATLGQGQETQYF